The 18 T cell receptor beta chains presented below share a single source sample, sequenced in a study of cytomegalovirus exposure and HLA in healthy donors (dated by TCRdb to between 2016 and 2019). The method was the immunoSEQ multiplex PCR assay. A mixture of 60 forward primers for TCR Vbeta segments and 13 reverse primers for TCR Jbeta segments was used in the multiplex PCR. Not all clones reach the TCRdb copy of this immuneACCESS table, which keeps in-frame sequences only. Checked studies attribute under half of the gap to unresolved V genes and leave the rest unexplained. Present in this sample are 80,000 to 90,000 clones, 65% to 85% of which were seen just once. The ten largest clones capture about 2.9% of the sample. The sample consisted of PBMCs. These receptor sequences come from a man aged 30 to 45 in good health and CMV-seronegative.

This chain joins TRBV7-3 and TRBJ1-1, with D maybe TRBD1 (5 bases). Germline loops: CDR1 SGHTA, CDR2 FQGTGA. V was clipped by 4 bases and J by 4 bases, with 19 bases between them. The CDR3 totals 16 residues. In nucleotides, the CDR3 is TGTGCCAGCAGCTCCGTGCAGGGCCGGGGGGGCACTGAAGCTTTCTTT. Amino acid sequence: CASSSVQGRGGTEAFF.

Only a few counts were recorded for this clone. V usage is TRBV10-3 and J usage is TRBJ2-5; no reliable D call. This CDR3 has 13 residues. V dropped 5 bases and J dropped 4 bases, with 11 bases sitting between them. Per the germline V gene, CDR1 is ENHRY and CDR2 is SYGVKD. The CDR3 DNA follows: TGTGCCATCAGTCGCCAACCGGGAGAGACCCAGTACTTC. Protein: CAISRQPGETQYF.

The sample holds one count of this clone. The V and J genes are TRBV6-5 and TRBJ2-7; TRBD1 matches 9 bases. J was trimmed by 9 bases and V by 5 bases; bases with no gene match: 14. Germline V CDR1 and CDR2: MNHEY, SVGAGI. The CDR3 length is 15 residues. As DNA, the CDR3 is TGTGCCAGCAGTGCACAGGGGGCGAGCAAACGACCGCAGTACTTC. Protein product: CASSAQGASKRPQYF.

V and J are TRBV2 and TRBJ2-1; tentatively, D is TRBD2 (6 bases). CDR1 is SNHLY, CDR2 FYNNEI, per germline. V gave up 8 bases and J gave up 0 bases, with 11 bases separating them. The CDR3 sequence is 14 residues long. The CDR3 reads CASGGDYSYNEQFF. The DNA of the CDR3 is TGTGCCAGCGGCGGGGATTACTCCTACAATGAGCAGTTCTTC.

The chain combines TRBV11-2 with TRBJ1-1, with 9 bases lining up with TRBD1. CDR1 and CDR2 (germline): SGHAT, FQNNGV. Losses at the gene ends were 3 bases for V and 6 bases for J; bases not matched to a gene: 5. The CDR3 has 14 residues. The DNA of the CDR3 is TGTGCCAGCAGCTTTACAGGGGGCAACTCTGAAGCTTTCTTT. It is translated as CASSFTGGNSEAFF.

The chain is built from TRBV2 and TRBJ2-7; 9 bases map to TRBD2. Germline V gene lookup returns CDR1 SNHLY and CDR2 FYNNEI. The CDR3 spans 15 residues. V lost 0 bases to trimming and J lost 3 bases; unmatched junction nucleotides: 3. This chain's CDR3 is CASSEASSGIYEQYF. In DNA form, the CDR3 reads TGTGCCAGCAGTGAAGCGTCTAGCGGGATCTACGAGCAGTACTTC.

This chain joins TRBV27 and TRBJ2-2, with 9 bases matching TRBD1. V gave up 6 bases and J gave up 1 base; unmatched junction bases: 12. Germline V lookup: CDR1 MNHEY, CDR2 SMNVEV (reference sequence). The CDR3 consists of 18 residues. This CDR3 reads CASRDRQGVEVNTGELFF. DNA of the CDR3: TGTGCCAGCAGGGACAGACAGGGGGTCGAAGTGAACACCGGGGAGCTGTTTTTT.

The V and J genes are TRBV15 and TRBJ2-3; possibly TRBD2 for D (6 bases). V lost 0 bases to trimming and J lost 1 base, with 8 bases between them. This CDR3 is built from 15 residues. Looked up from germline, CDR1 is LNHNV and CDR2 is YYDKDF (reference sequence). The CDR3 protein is CATSREGGGTDTQYF. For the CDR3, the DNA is TGTGCCACCAGCAGAGAGGGCGGGGGCACAGATACGCAGTATTTT.

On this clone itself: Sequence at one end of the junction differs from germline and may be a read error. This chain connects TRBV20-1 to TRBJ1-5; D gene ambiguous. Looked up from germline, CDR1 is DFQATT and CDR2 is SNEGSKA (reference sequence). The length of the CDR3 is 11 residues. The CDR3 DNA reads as TGCAGTGCTAGAGGAGGTCAGCCCCGGCATTTT. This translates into CSARGGQPRHF.

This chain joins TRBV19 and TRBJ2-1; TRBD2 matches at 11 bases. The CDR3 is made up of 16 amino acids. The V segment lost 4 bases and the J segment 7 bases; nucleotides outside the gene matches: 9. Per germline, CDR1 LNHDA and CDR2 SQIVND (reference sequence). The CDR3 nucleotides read TGTGCCAGTAGTACCCTTAGCGGGGGGGCCATTAATGAGCAGTTCTTC. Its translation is CASSTLSGGAINEQFF.

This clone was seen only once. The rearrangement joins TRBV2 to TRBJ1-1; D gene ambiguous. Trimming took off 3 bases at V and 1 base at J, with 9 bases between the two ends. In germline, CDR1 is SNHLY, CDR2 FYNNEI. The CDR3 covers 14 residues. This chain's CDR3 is CASSDPTKNTEAFF. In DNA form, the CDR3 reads TGTGCCAGCAGTGACCCCACTAAGAACACTGAAGCTTTCTTT.

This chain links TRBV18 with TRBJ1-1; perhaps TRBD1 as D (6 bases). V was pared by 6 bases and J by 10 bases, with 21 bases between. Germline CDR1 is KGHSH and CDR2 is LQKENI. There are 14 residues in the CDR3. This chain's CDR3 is CASSSGAGNTGAFF. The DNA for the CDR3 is TGTGCCAGCTCTTCAGGGGCAGGGAACACGGGAGCTTTCTTT. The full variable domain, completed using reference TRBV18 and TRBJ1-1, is NAGVMQNPRHLVRRRGQEARLRCSPMKGHSHVYWYRQLPEEGLKFMVYLQKENIIDESGMPKERFSAEFPKEGPSILRIQQVVRGDSAAYFCASSSGAGNTGAFFGQGTRLTVV.

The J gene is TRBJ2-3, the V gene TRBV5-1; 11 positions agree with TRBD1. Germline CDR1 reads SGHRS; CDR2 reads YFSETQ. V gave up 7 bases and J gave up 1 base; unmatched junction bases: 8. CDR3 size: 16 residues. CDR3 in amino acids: CASGQGALPGTDTQYF. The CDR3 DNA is TGCGCCAGCGGACAGGGGGCACTTCCCGGCACAGATACGCAGTATTTT.

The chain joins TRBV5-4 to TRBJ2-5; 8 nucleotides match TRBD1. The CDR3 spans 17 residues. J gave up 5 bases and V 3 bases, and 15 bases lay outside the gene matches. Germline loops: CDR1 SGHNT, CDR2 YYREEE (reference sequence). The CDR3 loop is CASSSEPGTGGFETQYF. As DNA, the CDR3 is TGTGCCAGCAGCTCGGAACCCGGGACAGGAGGGTTCGAGACCCAGTACTTC.

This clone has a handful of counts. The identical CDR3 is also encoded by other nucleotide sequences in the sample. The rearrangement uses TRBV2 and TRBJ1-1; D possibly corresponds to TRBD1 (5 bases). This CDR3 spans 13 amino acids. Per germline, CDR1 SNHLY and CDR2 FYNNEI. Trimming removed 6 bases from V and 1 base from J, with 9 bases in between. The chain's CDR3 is CASSSTGNTEAFF. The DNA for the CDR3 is TGTGCCAGCAGCAGCACAGGGAACACTGAAGCTTTCTTT. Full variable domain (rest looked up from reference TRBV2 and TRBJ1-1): EPEVTQTPSHQVTQMGQEVILRCVPISNHLYFYWYRQILGQKVEFLVSFYNNEISEKSEIFDDQFSVERPDGSNFTLKIRSTKLEDSAMYFCASSSTGNTEAFFGQGTRLTVV.

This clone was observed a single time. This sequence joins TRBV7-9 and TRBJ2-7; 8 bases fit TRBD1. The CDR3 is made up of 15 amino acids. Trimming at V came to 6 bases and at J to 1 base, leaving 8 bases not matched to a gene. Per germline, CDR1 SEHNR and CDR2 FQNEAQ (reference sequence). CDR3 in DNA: TGTGCCAGCAGTATCTCGGGACAGGAGTCCTACGAGCAGTACTTC. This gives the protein CASSISGQESYEQYF.

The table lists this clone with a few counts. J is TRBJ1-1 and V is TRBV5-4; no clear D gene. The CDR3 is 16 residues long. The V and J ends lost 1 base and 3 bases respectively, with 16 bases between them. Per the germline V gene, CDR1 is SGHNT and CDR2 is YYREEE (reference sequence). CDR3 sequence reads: CASSLTQRGGYTEAFF. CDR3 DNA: TGTGCCAGCAGCTTGACCCAACGGGGAGGGTACACTGAAGCTTTCTTT.

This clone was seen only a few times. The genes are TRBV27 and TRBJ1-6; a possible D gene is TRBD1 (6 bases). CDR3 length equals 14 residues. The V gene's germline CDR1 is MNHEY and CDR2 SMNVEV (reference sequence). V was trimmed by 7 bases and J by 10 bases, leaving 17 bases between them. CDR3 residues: CASTPQGSGSPLHF. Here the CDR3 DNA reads TGTGCCAGCACCCCACAGGGTTCGGGATCACCCCTCCACTTT.